This T cell receptor beta chain stems from a study of Ad26.COV2.S vaccination and SARS-CoV-2 variants. Study-wide results and limits: Placebo and vaccine recipients had non-spike TCR breadth that was similar. The TCR-based breadth and depth measures might underestimate overall T cell responses.

Germline-derived CDR1 and CDR2 are MNHEY and SMNVEV (reference sequence). The CDR3 runs to 15 residues. Trimming removed 4 bases at V and 5 bases at J, with 18 bases between. The treatment is: over 15 received Ad26.COV2.S at low or high dose, single or two shots; several received placebo; per-sample allocation not given. On day 63 after the first injection, vaccine and placebo recipients gave samples. TCRdb's table, derived via immunoSEQ multiplex PCR, lists solely in-frame clones and lacks some. The sample includes about 680,000 clones, about 89% seen only once; the top ten take about 1.5%. On this clone: Its target is not known.

The source was peripheral blood, collected in a trial of Ad26.COV2.S vaccine versus placebo. The V gene is TRBV27, the J gene TRBJ2-7, with D possibly being TRBD1 or TRBD2 (5 bases each). This receptor was identified in a person between 18 and 65 years old who received the Ad26.COV2.S COVID-19 vaccine or a placebo. The CDR3 loop reads CASSWAGTPGDEQYF. The CDR3 DNA sequence: TGTGCCAGCAGTTGGGCCGGGACCCCCGGGGACGAGCAGTACTTC.